This TCR beta chain was sequenced in a study of graft-versus-host responses after intestinal transplantation. About the research overall: As for transplant type, recipients had multivisceral, liver-intestinal, or isolated intestinal grafts. General observations from the study: Allografts carried high graft-versus-host to host-versus-graft clonal ratios in patients having graft-donor T cell macrochimerism. Among recipient marrow samples, GvH clones were found; some appeared first in ileum or blood.

The protocol was immunoSEQ multiplex PCR, while the TCRdb copy is restricted to in-frame clones and leaves out a portion. The data contain tens of thousands of clones, roughly 89% of them seen just once; the ten biggest clones take up 0.09% to 0.1%. Notes on this clone: Antigen unknown.

Sequenced material: unstimulated CD4+ T cells sorted from spleen or lymph node cells, taken before intestinal transplant. The receptor was isolated from a human donor who received an intestinal transplant.

The CDR3: CASSQDATEAYTF. The CDR3 DNA reads TGCGCCAGCAGCCAAGATGCAACAGAAGCCTACACCTTC. The genes are TRBV4-3 and TRBJ1-2; no clear D gene. V gave up 0 bases and J gave up 10 bases, with 12 bases separating them. The CDR3 length is 13 residues. Germline CDR1 LGHNA, CDR2 YSLEER.